These 32 T cell receptor beta chains originate from one sample sequenced in a study of CD8+CD57+ T cells in acquired aplastic anemia. Profiles of TCR beta VDJ and CDR3 were generated from a genomic DNA template. TCRdb reprocessed the reads via MiXCR and lists one record per CDR3 protein. The sample has about 170,000 distinct CDR3 sequences; roughly 40% are singletons. Sequences were obtained from sorted CD4+, CD8+, or CD8+CD57+ T cells (not recorded which) from PBMCs. These TCRs come from a human donor in good health.

The genes are TRBV5-1 and TRBJ2-5; D is tentatively TRBD1 or TRBD2 (5 bases each). This CDR3 has 16 amino acids. Germline CDR1 is SGHRS and CDR2 is YFSETQ. Trimming removed 3 bases at V and 4 bases at J, with 19 bases between. CDR3 sequence reads: CASSSIVVGGGETQYF. The CDR3 DNA follows: TGCGCCAGCAGCTCCATTGTCGTGGGTGGGGGAGAGACCCAGTACTTC. Using reference TRBV5-1 and TRBJ2-5 for the parts outside the CDR3, the full variable domain is KAGVTQTPRYLIKTRGQQVTLSCSPISGHRSVSWYQQTPGQGLQFLFEYFSETQRNKGNFPGRFSGRQFSNSRSEMNVSTLELGDSALYLCASSSIVVGGGETQYFGPGTRLLVL.

This chain links TRBV2 with TRBJ1-6; possibly TRBD1 for D (5 bases). There are 14 residues in the CDR3. Per the germline V gene, CDR1 is SNHLY and CDR2 is FYNNEI. Trimming shortened V by 8 bases and J by 6 bases, and 14 bases separated the two germline ends. The DNA for the CDR3 is TGTGCCAGCGAGAGGGGAGGGATTAATTCACCCCTCCACTTT. It specifies CASERGGINSPLHF.

A few counts support this clonotype. The J gene is TRBJ2-5, the V gene TRBV3-1; 9 nucleotides line up with TRBD2. Per germline, CDR1 LGHDT and CDR2 YNNKEL (reference sequence). Germline trimming cut 6 bases from V and 1 base from J; bases unmatched to any gene: 6. The length of the CDR3 is 15 residues. The CDR3 is CASRSSGGPQETQYF. The CDR3 DNA reads as TGTGCCAGCAGGTCGAGCGGGGGGCCCCAAGAGACCCAGTACTTC.

The V gene is TRBV11-1, the J gene TRBJ2-3, with TRBD1 identical over 8 bases. V trimming: 5 bases; J trimming: 3 bases; junction bases outside the gene matches: 10. Germline values: CDR1 SGHAT, CDR2 FQDESV (reference sequence). The length of the CDR3 is 16 residues. The CDR3, as DNA: TGTGCCAGCAGCCCCCTGCCCGGACAGGGAACAGATACGCAGTATTTT. As protein: CASSPLPGQGTDTQYF.

This clonotype appeared many times. The chain recombines TRBV20-1 with TRBJ1-1, with D tentatively TRBD1 (5 bases). There are 14 residues in the CDR3. In germline, CDR1 is DFQATT, CDR2 SNEGSKA (reference sequence). Trimming took off 1 base at V and 2 bases at J, with 11 bases between the two ends. This chain's CDR3 is CSARVIGANTEAFF. The CDR3 DNA reads TGCAGTGCTAGAGTGATAGGGGCAAACACTGAAGCTTTCTTT.

This chain connects TRBV2 to TRBJ2-5, with TRBD2 matching over 8 bases. The V and J ends lost 1 base and 7 bases, in that order; junction bases with no gene match: 2. The germline gives CDR1 SNHLY, CDR2 FYNNEI. The CDR3 contains 13 residues. The CDR3 DNA follows: TGTGCCAGCAGTGAAGGGACTAGCAGGACCCAGTACTTC. Its translation is CASSEGTSRTQYF.

A word on this clonotype: Here the CDR3 omits its conserved ending phenylalanine or tryptophan, so a read error is the likely source. This rearrangement joins TRBV2 to TRBJ2-5; possibly TRBD2 for D (5 bases). The ends were cut back, 6 bases at V and 9 bases at J, with 17 bases in the middle. The germline gives CDR1 SNHLY, CDR2 FYNNEI. There are 13 residues in the CDR3. CDR3 amino acids: CASRQRTSEAQYI. CDR3 sequence (DNA): TGTGCCAGCAGACAGCGGACGTCGGAGGCCCAGTACATC.

V usage is TRBV12-3 or TRBV12-4 and J usage is TRBJ2-5; 8 nucleotides line up with TRBD1. The DNA end favors TRBJ2-7, so the J call may be wrong. The CDR3 extends over 15 amino acids. The CDR3 region has the DNA TGTGCCAGCAGTTTATCCCGGGACAGGACCTACGAGCAGTACTTC. Translation: CASSLSRDRTYEQYF.

This clonotype was counted many times. V is TRBV12-3 or TRBV12-4 and J is TRBJ2-3; no definite D call. The V end was cut by 6 bases, the J end by 2 bases, with 6 bases between. The CDR3 is made up of 12 amino acids. The DNA of the CDR3 is TGTGCCAGCAGCAGCGTCACAGATACGCAGTATTTT. Translation: CASSSVTDTQYF.

This clonotype was counted a few times. The chain is built from TRBV5-4 and TRBJ1-5; D is ambiguous. The V end lost 0 bases, the J end lost 0 bases, and 13 bases lay between the germline ends. The CDR3 runs to 17 residues. Germline CDR1 and CDR2: SGHNT and YYREEE (reference sequence). The CDR3 bases are TGTGCCAGCAGCTTGGTCCCACCTGAAAATAGCAATCAGCCCCAGCATTTT. Residues: CASSLVPPENSNQPQHF.

The chain recombines TRBV9 with TRBJ2-3, with TRBD2 matching 9 bases. Germline CDR1 reads SGDLS; CDR2 reads YYNGEE. V dropped 2 bases and J dropped 2; count of bases not matched to a gene: 6. CDR3 length: 16 residues. The CDR3 nucleotides are TGTGCCAGCAGCGTGCGGGGGGGCACTAACACAGATACGCAGTATTTT. Translation: CASSVRGGTNTDTQYF.

This clonotype showed up many times. One end of the junction is discordant with germline, which a read error may explain. The gene calls are TRBV7-2 and TRBJ1-5, with D possibly being TRBD1 (6 bases). Germline V lookup: CDR1 SGHTA, CDR2 FQGNSA. CDR3 length: 12 residues. The CDR3 sequence is CASTLGGEPQHF. CDR3 coding DNA: TGTGCCAGCACCTTAGGGGGTGAGCCCCAGCATTTT. Full variable domain (remainder filled in from reference TRBV7-2 and TRBJ1-5): GAGVSQSPSNKVTEKGKDVELRCDPISGHTALYWYRQSLGQGLEFLIYFQGNSAPDKSGLPSDRFSAERTGGSVSTLTIQRTQQEDSAVYLCASTLGGEPQHFGDGTRLSIL.

This clonotype was seen at least ten times. The chain uses TRBV6-1 and TRBJ2-7; 10 bases are a match to TRBD2. This CDR3 is 16 amino acids long. V shed 0 bases, J shed 1 base, and the junction held 3 bases outside the gene matches. CDR1 MNHNS and CDR2 SASEGT come from the germline V gene. DNA for the CDR3: TGTGCCAGCAGTGAAGCCCTAGCGGGAGCATCCTACGAGCAGTACTTC. It yields the protein CASSEALAGASYEQYF.

The chain joins TRBV29-1 to TRBJ1-1; D uncertain. V lost 6 bases and J 0 bases, leaving 11 bases between the germline ends. The CDR3 is 13 residues long. The V gene's germline CDR1 is SQVTM and CDR2 ANQGSEA. The DNA for the CDR3 is TGCAGCGTGGGGAATGGGCTGAACACTGAAGCTTTCTTT. Protein sequence: CSVGNGLNTEAFF.

The gene calls are TRBV20-1 and TRBJ1-4, with 10 bases fitting TRBD1. The CDR3 totals 14 residues. Per germline, CDR1 DFQATT and CDR2 SNEGSKA (reference sequence). V was pared by 3 bases and J by 7 bases, with 5 bases of the junction left unmatched. CDR3 loop: CSASRQGAIEKLFF. CDR3 DNA sequence: TGCAGTGCTAGTAGACAGGGGGCCATTGAAAAACTGTTTTTT.

V usage is TRBV6-1 and J usage is TRBJ1-2; maybe TRBD1 (6 bases). Trimming removed 7 bases from V and 9 bases from J, with 18 bases in between. The CDR3 spans 13 residues. The germline V gene has CDR1 MNHNS and CDR2 SASEGT. The CDR3 loop reads CASMQNGGISYTF. CDR3 nucleotide sequence: TGTGCCAGCATGCAAAATGGGGGCATTAGCTACACCTTC.

The chain employs TRBV15 and TRBJ1-1; no clear D. V was shortened by 0 bases and J by 2 bases, with 1 base between the two germline ends. Germline values: CDR1 LNHNV, CDR2 YYDKDF (reference sequence). CDR3 size: 12 residues. The CDR3 sequence: CATSRDNTEAFF. DNA of the CDR3: TGTGCCACCAGCAGAGATAACACTGAAGCTTTCTTT.

The chain recombines TRBV2 with TRBJ1-2; D remains ambiguous. V was shortened by 5 bases and J by 4 bases, with 14 bases between the two germline ends. CDR1 is SNHLY and CDR2 is FYNNEI in the germline V gene. This CDR3 comprises 14 residues. CDR3 sequence (DNA): TGTGCCAGCAGTTTCCGGACGGAGGGCTATGGCTACACCTTC. Translated, it gives CASSFRTEGYGYTF.

A single count supports this clonotype. The CDR3 DNA reads as TGTGCCACCCTACATCTAGGGGCAGGAAACACCATATATTTT. This translates into CATLHLGAGNTIYF. V is TRBV24-1 and J is TRBJ1-3; TRBD1 might be the D (5 bases). This CDR3 region has 14 residues. Germline loops: CDR1 KGHDR, CDR2 SFDVKD. V lost 9 bases and J lost 4, with 15 bases in between.

This clonotype has only a few counts. Here the CDR3 reads CASSEFRGYNEQFF. CDR3 nucleotide sequence: TGTGCCAGCAGTGAATTTAGGGGTTACAATGAGCAGTTCTTC. This chain joins TRBV25-1 and TRBJ2-1, with TRBD1 as a possible D gene (5 bases). Trimming removed 1 base from V and 4 bases from J, with 8 bases in between. The CDR3 has 14 amino acids. CDR1 is MGHDK, CDR2 SYGVNS, per germline.

The chain uses TRBV29-1 and TRBJ2-7; 11 nucleotides line up with TRBD2. Germline loops: CDR1 SQVTM, CDR2 ANQGSEA. With V trimmed by 6 bases and J by 2 bases, 6 bases remained unmatched. The CDR3 length is 14 residues. The CDR3 DNA is TGCAGCGTCTCCCTAGCGGGAGGACCCTACGAGCAGTACTTC. It codes for CSVSLAGGPYEQYF.

The genes are TRBV10-3 and TRBJ2-2; D might be TRBD1 or TRBD2, each matching 5 bases. This CDR3 has 13 amino acids. The germline V and J ends were trimmed by 11 bases and 1 base, with 11 bases remaining between them. CDR1 ENHRY and CDR2 SYGVKD come from the germline V gene. The CDR3 bases are TGTGCCGTGACGGGGCTGAACACCGGGGAGCTGTTTTTT. Its translation: CAVTGLNTGELFF.

This clonotype has a count of ten or more. The chain is built from TRBV5-1 and TRBJ2-5; D may be TRBD1 (5 bases). Trimming cost V 4 bases and J 5 bases, with 15 bases left between them. The CDR3 sequence is 14 residues long. The germline V gene encodes CDR1 SGHRS and CDR2 YFSETQ. The CDR3 DNA sequence: TGCGCCAGCAGCCAATTCAGGGCCGGGGAGACCCAGTACTTC. Protein sequence: CASSQFRAGETQYF.

This clonotype was observed many times. The V gene is TRBV7-9, the J gene TRBJ2-3; possibly TRBD2 for D (5 bases). With 1 base removed from V and 2 bases from J, the gap between germline ends came to 13 bases. CDR1 is SEHNR, CDR2 FQNEAQ, per germline (reference sequence). The CDR3 is made up of 16 amino acids. The CDR3 coding sequence is TGTGCCAGCAGCTTAGGAGCCCTAGCAGTCACAGATACGCAGTATTTT. Its translation: CASSLGALAVTDTQYF.

The chain employs TRBV11-1 and TRBJ2-2; D may be TRBD1 or TRBD2 (5 bases each). V was trimmed by 5 bases and J by 4 bases, leaving 17 bases between them. CDR1 is SGHAT, CDR2 FQDESV, per germline (reference sequence). This CDR3 contains 16 residues. The CDR3 sequence: CASSPQSRGATGELFF. In DNA, the CDR3 is TGTGCCAGCAGCCCTCAGTCCCGAGGGGCCACCGGGGAGCTGTTTTTT. Filled out from reference TRBV11-1 and TRBJ2-2, the complete variable domain reads EAEVAQSPRYKITEKSQAVAFWCDPISGHATLYWYRQILGQGPELLVQFQDESVVDDSQLPKDRFSAERLKGVDSTLKIQPAELGDSAMYLCASSPQSRGATGELFFGEGSRLTVL.

This clonotype was seen only a few times. The gene calls are TRBV6-1 and TRBJ1-2, with D unclear. The length of the CDR3 is 12 residues. CDR1 MNHNS and CDR2 SASEGT come from the germline V gene. Trimming took 7 bases from V and 7 from J, leaving 13 bases between them. CDR3 region: CASNLLSSGYTF. CDR3 nucleotides: TGTGCCAGCAACCTGCTATCGAGTGGCTACACCTTC.

This rearrangement joins TRBV4-3 to TRBJ2-7, with a weak D call TRBD2 (5 bases). V lost 0 bases and J lost 7, with 10 bases in between. Germline V gives CDR1 LGHNA, CDR2 YSLEER. The CDR3 consists of 13 residues. The DNA for the CDR3 is TGCGCCAGCAGCCAAGATGGGCCGGGGGAGCAGTACTTC. This encodes CASSQDGPGEQYF.

This clonotype showed up just a few times. The junction departs from the called germline gene at one end, perhaps through a read error. This chain joins TRBV5-1 and TRBJ2-3; TRBD1 agrees at 7 bases. This CDR3 is 14 amino acids long. Germline values: CDR1 SGHRS, CDR2 YFSETQ. CDR3 sequence: CAGSSGQVTDTQYF. CDR3 DNA: TGCGCCGGCAGCTCCGGACAGGTTACAGATACGCAGTATTTT.

The sample holds a few counts of this clonotype. The chain has TRBV29-1 and TRBJ1-2, with D possibly being TRBD1 (6 bases). This CDR3 is built from 16 residues. Trimming took 4 bases from V and 0 from J, leaving 18 bases between them. The V gene's germline CDR1 is SQVTM and CDR2 ANQGSEA. This CDR3 reads CSVGTPAWTANYGYTF. CDR3 bases: TGCAGCGTTGGGACCCCTGCGTGGACAGCTAACTATGGCTACACCTTC. The entire variable domain, with the rest obtained from reference TRBV29-1 and TRBJ1-2, is as follows: SAVISQKPSRDICQRGTSLTIQCQVDSQVTMMFWYRQQPGQSLTLIATANQGSEATYESGFVIDKFPISRPNLTFSTLTVSNMSPEDSSIYLCSVGTPAWTANYGYTFGSGTRLTVV.

The V gene is TRBV2, the J gene TRBJ1-6; D call uncertain. Per germline, CDR1 SNHLY and CDR2 FYNNEI. The CDR3 sequence is 11 residues long. V lost 3 bases to trimming and J lost 9 bases, with 3 bases between them. The CDR3: CASSDISPLHF. In DNA, the CDR3 is TGTGCCAGCAGTGACATTTCACCCCTCCACTTT.

This clonotype was counted ten times or more. The rearrangement joins TRBV5-6 to TRBJ2-5; tentatively, D is TRBD1 or TRBD2 (6 bases each). Germline V lookup: CDR1 SGHDT, CDR2 YYEEEE. Trimming left V 0 bases short and J 0 bases short, with 12 bases between. The CDR3 has 16 amino acids. CDR3 coding DNA: TGTGCCAGCAGCTTGGGGGGGGCAGGGTACCAAGAGACCCAGTACTTC. Translating gives CASSLGGAGYQETQYF.

With respect to this clonotype: The germline gene is not matched at one end of the junction; a read error may be the cause. The chain has TRBV6-5 and TRBJ2-2; possibly TRBD2 for D (5 bases). CDR1 and CDR2 from the germline V gene are MNHEY and SVGAGI. This CDR3 contains 15 residues. The DNA for the CDR3 is TGTGCCAGCAGTTACGCCAGAACGAACACCGGGGAGCCGTTTTTT. Protein product: CASSYARTNTGEPFF.